Many counts were recorded for the clone carrying this T cell receptor beta chain. RNA transcripts provided the source from which TCR beta CDR3 regions were amplified. The HTBI primer set was used in a first-round RT-PCR of the TCR CDR3. TCRdb analysed the multiplex PCR reads with MiXCR anew, one entry per CDR3 protein. The table lists a few hundred thousand distinct CDR3 sequences, 18% of them singletons. These data belong to a study of T cells in Graves' hyperthyroidism and ophthalmopathy. At the level of the study: Peripheral blood was obtained at initial diagnosis, preceding any treatment.

Patients having uncontrolled infection, another autoimmune disease, pregnancy or lactation were not included. Germline V gene sequence: CDR1 SEHNR, CDR2 FQNEAQ (reference sequence). The CDR3 is 16 amino acids. Trimming cost V 4 bases and J 3 bases; bases outside gene matches: 11. The sequenced material came from blood. The sequence came from a man in his late teens or twenties with Graves' ophthalmopathy. The chain links TRBV7-9 to TRBJ2-7; 8 bases align to TRBD2. CDR3 protein: CASSYGAAGDLYEQYF. Written as DNA, the CDR3 is TGTGCCAGCAGCTACGGGGCAGCGGGGGACCTCTACGAGCAGTACTTC.